This T cell receptor beta chain is drawn from a study of cytomegalovirus exposure and HLA in healthy donors. V gave up 5 bases and J gave up 6 bases; unmatched junction bases: 6. Per the germline V gene, CDR1 is SGHDT and CDR2 is YYEEEE. The CDR3 totals 13 residues. PCR involved 60 Vbeta and 13 Jbeta primers. Measured with immunoSEQ multiplex PCR; TCRdb has only the in-frame clones, and not every one. The top ten hold around 6.6% of the sample, which has around 150,000 clones, approximately 84% seen once. Source material: PBMCs. The V gene is TRBV5-6, the J gene TRBJ1-2, with TRBD1 matching over 8 bases. This receptor was obtained from a male donor in good health and CMV-seropositive. CDR3 nucleotide sequence: TGTGCCAGCAGGAAAACAGGGGGGGATGGCTACACCTTC. Its protein product is CASRKTGGDGYTF.